This record covers a single T cell receptor beta chain. The antigen it recognizes is unknown. No much larger clone is present one base from it, and per-base qualities are unavailable. TCRbeta CDR3 regions were amplified from genomic DNA using the immunoSEQ Assay, a bias-controlled multiplex PCR. For the original study's pipeline: The number of nucleated cells in each sample was estimated by amplification of reference gene primers within the assay. Sequence reads were collapsed and filtered to measure the absolute abundance of every unique TCRbeta CDR3 rearrangement. For each sample, productive Simpson clonality was calculated as the square root of Simpson's diversity index over productive rearrangements. The table was pulled from immuneACCESS by TCRdb, which kept in-frame rearrangements only. Such tables lose some clones; where checked, under half of the loss comes from unresolved V genes, and the rest has no known cause. V and J calls and clone size are as listed in that table; D and trimming were resolved from the DNA. The sample data list a few hundred thousand clones, and around 78% of these were observed just once. The top ten clonotypes cover roughly 4.5% of the sample.

The sample comes from a study of blood T cell repertoires in COVID-19 (dated by TCRdb to 2020 to 2021). Regarding the complete study: Samples covering the acute and convalescent phases of COVID-19 were provided by collaborators in the United States, Italy and Spain. The samples were drawn from two sources: the first 160 participants of the ongoing ImmuneRACE study, and over 1,000 subjects contributed by 6 global collaborators. The sample metadata nearly always contained a de-identified subject ID, COVID-19 status, age in years and sex. The repertoires were made available in a free public database intended to serve as a resource for research on the immune response to SARS-CoV-2. Where available, HLA class I and class II types were taken from metadata supplied by the sample provider and were not determined by assay-based typing. Subjects who had been exposed to COVID-19, were actively infected with it, or had recovered from it provided the deeply sampled blood TCRbeta repertoires that made up the dataset. The material from the prospective study consisted of cDNA or gDNA derived from T cells, B-cell-depleted T cells, or PBMCs.

What the authors observed across the whole study: The amount of clinical and demographic metadata varied by source and participant and was provided uncurated.

After removal of 1 base from V and 8 bases from J, the junction retains 4 bases not matched to a gene. Sequences GTSNPN (CDR1) and SVGIG (CDR2) are obtained from the germline V gene (reference sequence). From the cysteine through the phenylalanine, the CDR3 covers 14 amino acids. Only CDR3 DNA remains: 42 bases, in frame from the first base. Another Seattle source contributed samples from volunteer blood donors who had recovered from COVID-19. Each collaborating institution followed its own protocols to collect whole blood in K2EDTA tubes. For TCRbeta analysis, collaborator samples were shipped as frozen whole blood, as isolated PBMCs, or as DNA extracted from either sample type.

This TCR came from a man aged 60-69 years who had recovered from COVID-19. The specimen sequenced was peripheral blood. The V gene is TRBV30 and the J gene is TRBJ1-4; a stretch of 10 junction bases matches TRBD1. The sequenced DNA is TGTGCCTGGAGTGGGGGACAGGGGAAAGAAAAACTGTTTTTT. This is translated as CAWSGGQGKEKLFF.